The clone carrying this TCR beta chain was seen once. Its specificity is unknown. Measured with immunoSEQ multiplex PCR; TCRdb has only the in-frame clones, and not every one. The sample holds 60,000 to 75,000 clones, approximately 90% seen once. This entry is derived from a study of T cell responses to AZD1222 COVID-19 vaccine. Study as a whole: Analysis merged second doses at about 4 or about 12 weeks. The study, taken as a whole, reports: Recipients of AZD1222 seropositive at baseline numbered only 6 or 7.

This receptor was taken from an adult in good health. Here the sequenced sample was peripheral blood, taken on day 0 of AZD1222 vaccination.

The CDR3 sequence is CASSEGQGRIGELFF. DNA of the CDR3: TGCGCCAGCAGTGAGGGTCAGGGCCGAATCGGGGAGCTGTTTTTT. The chain recombines TRBV10-1 with TRBJ2-2; D may be TRBD1 (5 bases). Per the germline V gene, CDR1 is WNHNN and CDR2 is SYGVQD (reference sequence). Trimming took off 2 bases at V and 7 bases at J, with 14 bases between the two ends. The CDR3 covers 15 residues.